These 27 T cell receptor beta chains came from one sample sequenced in a study of blood T cells in healthy people across ages (dated by TCRdb to 2013 to 2016). The library relied on 5' RACE. The second PCR ran for about 7 to 11 cycles and used a J-beta primer mix along with a sample-barcoded 5' primer. Using fastp at Q25 and MiXCR, TCRdb reprocessed the public reads and kept productive beta chains. Each CDR3 protein gets just one entry, which takes the most common genes and DNA from the rows behind it. The sample contains roughly 1.9 million distinct CDR3 sequences, about 39% of them found a single time. The leading ten clones occupy more than 20% of the sample. Sequenced material: blood. All receptors come from a human donor in good health.

The chain uses TRBV7-2 and TRBJ2-3; D is ambiguous. Trimming took off 1 base at V and 2 bases at J, with 16 bases between the two ends. The germline V gene encodes CDR1 SGHTA and CDR2 FQGNSA. The CDR3 runs 17 residues. CDR3 DNA sequence: TGTGCCAGCAGCTTAGGGGTGGCGGCAGGAGTCACAGATACGCAGTATTTT. This translates into CASSLGVAAGVTDTQYF.

The J gene is TRBJ2-1, the V gene TRBV12-3 or TRBV12-4; D may be TRBD2 (6 bases). V was shortened by 3 bases and J by 3 bases, with 12 bases between the two germline ends. The CDR3 is made up of 15 amino acids. CDR3 DNA sequence: TGTGCCAGCAGTTTTGCGGGGAGGTTCTACAATGAGCAGTTCTTC. This sequence encodes CASSFAGRFYNEQFF.

As for this clonotype: Compared with germline, one end of the junction differs, possibly owing to a read error. The chain employs TRBV14 and TRBJ2-3, with D perhaps given as TRBD1 or TRBD2 (5 bases each). The CDR3 sequence is 14 residues long. Germline V gene lookup returns CDR1 SGHDN and CDR2 FVKESK. For the CDR3, the DNA is TGTGCCAGCAGCTCTTGGGACCTCACAGATGCGCAGTATTTT. This codes for CASSSWDLTDAQYF.

This clonotype was seen a handful of times. The chain is built from TRBV15 and TRBJ2-4; no reliable D call. Trimming stripped 0 bases from V and 1 base from J, with 13 bases between. The germline gives CDR1 LNHNV, CDR2 YYDKDF (reference sequence). The CDR3 consists of 17 residues. CDR3 loop: CATSRDIGRYAKNIQYF. The DNA for the CDR3 is TGTGCCACCAGCAGAGATATAGGCAGATATGCCAAAAACATTCAGTACTTC.

This rearrangement joins TRBV4-3 to TRBJ2-7; D not certain. V was shortened by 3 bases and J by 3 bases, with 9 bases between the two germline ends. The germline CDR1 and CDR2 sequences are LGHNA and YSLEER. This CDR3 is built from 13 residues. CDR3 DNA sequence: TGCGCCAGCAGCCAGGCCCTTGACTACGAGCAGTACTTC. Protein product: CASSQALDYEQYF.

The rearrangement uses TRBV7-9 and TRBJ2-7; D not certain. Trimming removed 3 bases from V and 3 bases from J, with 9 bases in between. The CDR3 spans 13 residues. Germline CDR1 reads SEHNR; CDR2 reads FQNEAQ (reference sequence). CDR3: CASSLEPFYEQYF. CDR3 nucleotides: TGTGCCAGCAGCTTGGAACCGTTCTACGAGCAGTACTTC.

There are a few counts of this clonotype. The V and J genes are TRBV24-1 and TRBJ2-3; 9 bases match TRBD2. Germline assignment: CDR1 KGHDR and CDR2 SFDVKD. The CDR3 is 18 residues long. Trimming took 0 bases from V and 0 from J; bases not matched to a gene: 6. CDR3 amino acids: CATSDLDSGGPSTDTQYF. The CDR3 bases are TGTGCCACCAGTGATTTGGATAGCGGGGGCCCTAGCACAGATACGCAGTATTTT.

Concerning this clonotype: One end of the junction fails to match germline, which may point to a read error. The chain is built from TRBV7-9 and TRBJ2-2; 7 positions agree with TRBD1. The CDR3 sequence is 15 residues long. Germline loops: CDR1 SEHNR, CDR2 FQNEAQ (reference sequence). The CDR3 sequence is CTSSPLQGYTGELFF. The DNA for the CDR3 is TGTACCAGCAGCCCGTTACAGGGGTACACCGGGGAGCTGTTTTTT.

This clonotype was observed a handful of times. This chain connects TRBV20-1 to TRBJ2-7; 9 bases fit TRBD2. The J call is in doubt because the DNA end fits TRBJ2-5 better. Germline CDR1 and CDR2: DFQATT and SNEGSKA (reference sequence). The CDR3 has 16 residues. The CDR3 sequence: CSARRRIAGEEETQYF. For the CDR3, the DNA is TGCAGTGCTAGACGGAGAATAGCGGGGGAAGAGGAGACCCAGTACTTC.

The chain uses TRBV10-3 and TRBJ1-5; D might be TRBD1 (5 bases). The V and J ends lost 4 bases and 1 base respectively, with 17 bases between them. The CDR3 totals 17 residues. Germline-derived CDR1 and CDR2 are ENHRY and SYGVKD. The CDR3 region has the DNA TGTGCCATCAGTGTGGACCGGGACTTCTTAAGCAATCAGCCCCAGCATTTT. Amino acid sequence: CAISVDRDFLSNQPQHF.

The chain employs TRBV7-9 and TRBJ2-5; 12 nucleotides line up with TRBD2. The J segment lost 4 bases and the V segment lost 8 bases, leaving 5 bases of the junction unmatched. The CDR3 contains 14 residues. Germline lookup yields CDR1 SEHNR and CDR2 FQNEAQ (reference sequence). The CDR3 region has the DNA TGTGCCAGCGAGACTAGCGGGGGACGAGAGACCCAGTACTTC. Its protein is CASETSGGRETQYF.

The gene calls are TRBV20-1 and TRBJ2-1; D assignment may be TRBD1 or TRBD2 (5 bases each). The CDR3 has 16 residues. Germline V gene lookup returns CDR1 DFQATT and CDR2 SNEGSKA (reference sequence). Trimming cost V 0 bases and J 0 bases, with 12 bases left between them. CDR3 coding DNA: TGCAGTGCTAGAGATCAGAGGGGAAGCTCCTACAATGAGCAGTTCTTC. This codes for CSARDQRGSSYNEQFF.

This clonotype was seen more than once but under ten times. This sequence joins TRBV7-2 and TRBJ2-3, with 9 positions matching TRBD2. This CDR3 is 16 amino acids long. V shed 6 bases and J 2 bases; nucleotides not matched to a gene: 9. The germline CDR1 and CDR2 sequences are SGHTA and FQGNSA. The DNA for the CDR3 is TGTGCCAGCAGACTTAGCGGGGGACCCTACACAGATACGCAGTATTTT. Its translation: CASRLSGGPYTDTQYF.

V and J are TRBV12-3 or TRBV12-4 and TRBJ2-5, with 11 bases lining up with TRBD2. V was pared by 6 bases and J by 2 bases, with 11 bases of the junction left unmatched. The CDR3 extends over 17 amino acids. In DNA form, the CDR3 reads TGTGCCAGCAGACGACTGCTAGCGGGGGGACCTCAAGAGACCCAGTACTTC. It encodes CASRRLLAGGPQETQYF.

This clonotype was detected many times. The chain recombines TRBV6-6 with TRBJ2-6; the D gene could be TRBD1 or TRBD2 (5 bases each). The V and J ends lost 2 bases and 4 bases respectively, with 12 bases between them. This CDR3 comprises 16 residues. The germline gives CDR1 MNHNY, CDR2 SVGAGI (reference sequence). CDR3 region: CASSYLGESGANVLTF. CDR3 nucleotides: TGTGCCAGCAGTTACCTAGGGGAGTCAGGGGCCAACGTCCTGACTTTC.

This clonotype was counted once. The chain uses TRBV29-1 and TRBJ2-3; D uncertain. Germline V gene data show CDR1 as SQVTM and CDR2 as ANQGSEA. The CDR3 covers 13 residues. Trimming took off 7 bases at V and 2 bases at J, with 13 bases between the two ends. The chain's CDR3 is CSEQGWTTDTQYF. The DNA for the CDR3 is TGCAGCGAACAAGGGTGGACCACAGATACGCAGTATTTT.

About this clonotype itself: A junction boundary mismatches the germline segment, possibly from a read error. The gene calls are TRBV4-3 and TRBJ2-5, with TRBD2 as a possible D gene (5 bases). Germline CDR1 LGHNA, CDR2 YSLEER. The CDR3 length is 17 residues. The CDR3 DNA reads TGCGCCAGCAGCCAAGACCCAAGTGGCCGGGGTAGAGAGGCCCAGTACTTC. It yields the protein CASSQDPSGRGREAQYF.

This clonotype was counted ten times or more. The CDR3: CSVEKDTQYF. The CDR3 coding sequence is TGCAGCGTTGAAAAGGATACGCAGTATTTT. J is TRBJ2-3 and V is TRBV29-1; no reliable D call. The CDR3 has 10 residues. V was clipped by 2 bases and J by 6 bases, with 3 bases between them. Germline V gene data show CDR1 as SQVTM and CDR2 as ANQGSEA.

Concerning this clonotype itself: An end of the junction differs from the germline gene, which may be a read error. V usage is TRBV29-1 and J usage is TRBJ1-4, with 8 bases matching TRBD1. This CDR3 has 13 residues. Germline V gene data show CDR1 as SQVTM and CDR2 as ANQGSEA. The CDR3 loop reads CSARTGINEKRFF. CDR3 bases: TGCAGCGCCAGGACAGGGATAAATGAAAAACGGTTTTTT.

Comment on this clonotype: Mismatch with germline at one junction end may stem from a read error. This chain joins TRBV29-1 and TRBJ1-2; TRBD1 might be the D (5 bases). Per germline, CDR1 SQVTM and CDR2 ANQGSEA. The CDR3 runs to 17 residues. The CDR3 nucleotides read TGCAGCGTTTCCGACCCGAGGGGCCGAGGTGATAACTATGGCGACACCTTC. Protein: CSVSDPRGRGDNYGDTF.

This sequence joins TRBV11-3 and TRBJ2-1; D call uncertain. Trimming removed 0 bases at V and 6 bases at J, with 6 bases between. Germline-derived CDR1 and CDR2 are SGHNT and YENEEA. This CDR3 region has 13 residues. CDR3 amino acids: CASSLDTINEQFF. In nucleotides, the CDR3 is TGTGCCAGCAGCTTAGATACCATCAATGAGCAGTTCTTC.

V and J are TRBV7-9 and TRBJ2-2; D is possibly TRBD1 or TRBD2 (5 bases each). Germline CDR1 reads SEHNR; CDR2 reads FQNEAQ (reference sequence). CDR3 size: 14 residues. With 5 bases removed from V and 4 bases from J, the gap between germline ends came to 11 bases. CDR3 nucleotides: TGTGCCAGCAGCGACCGGGACCCCACCGGGGAGCTGTTTTTT. It encodes CASSDRDPTGELFF.

V and J are TRBV7-2 and TRBJ2-1; D ambiguous. Germline V gene data show CDR1 as SGHTA and CDR2 as FQGNSA. This CDR3 is 13 amino acids long. Trimming stripped 2 bases from V and 9 bases from J, with 11 bases between. The CDR3 nucleotides read TGTGCCAGCAGCTTAACCCTGTATAGTGAGCAGTTCTTC. The encoded protein is CASSLTLYSEQFF.

In this sample, this clonotype turned up a few times. This clone may be a read error of a much larger clone one base away. The rearrangement uses TRBV5-1 and TRBJ2-6; weak D call: TRBD1 (5 bases). The CDR3 sequence is 15 residues long. Germline CDR1 is SGHRS and CDR2 is YFSETQ. The CDR3 region has the DNA TGCGCCAGCAGTTTTCAGGGTCCTGGGGCCAACGTCCGGACTTTC. Encoded protein: CASSFQGPGANVRTF. Full variable domain (outside the CDR3, taken from reference TRBV5-1 and TRBJ2-6): KAGVTQTPRYLIKTRGQQVTLSCSPISGHRSVSWYQQTPGQGLQFLFEYFSETQRNKGNFPGRFSGRQFSNSRSEMNVSTLELGDSALYLCASSFQGPGANVRTFGAGSRLTVL.

The genes are TRBV20-1 and TRBJ2-1; unclear D gene. CDR3 length equals 11 residues. CDR1 is DFQATT and CDR2 is SNEGSKA in the germline V gene (reference sequence). The V and J ends lost 0 bases and 11 bases respectively, with 8 bases between them. For the CDR3, the DNA is TGCAGTGCTAGAGAAAGGCTGAAGCAGTTCTTC. Its translation is CSARERLKQFF.

Of note for this clonotype: The junction does not match germline at one end; this may be a read error. CDR3 nucleotide sequence: TGTGCCGGCAGCTTAGGATATACAGCGGAATCCACTGAAGCTTTCTTT. Translation gives CAGSLGYTAESTEAFF. The chain combines TRBV7-8 with TRBJ1-1; unclear D gene. CDR1 and CDR2 from the germline V gene are SGHVS and FQNEAQ. This CDR3 is built from 16 residues.

The V and J genes are TRBV4-1 and TRBJ2-1, with TRBD1 matching 9 bases. The CDR3 has 18 residues. The junction had 13 bases not matched to a gene; V was cut back by 3 bases and J by 4 bases. Germline V lookup: CDR1 MGHRA, CDR2 YSYEKL. The DNA for the CDR3 is TGCGCCAGCAGCCATCCCCTGGGCGGGACAGGGACATACAATGAGCAGTTCTTC. It yields the protein CASSHPLGGTGTYNEQFF.